This T cell receptor (beta chain) was sequenced for a study of identical twins. As concerns this clonotype: No antigen is known for it.

TCRdb called the 5' RACE reads again in MiXCR, with one record for every CDR3 protein. The table includes approximately 1.8 million distinct CDR3 sequences, 32% detected once. Study results and caveats: Beta out-of-frame sequences showed weaker excess sharing between twins. There is a chance that invariant MAIT and iNKT cells partially muddied zero-insertion analyses.

Germline assignment: CDR1 MNHEY and CDR2 SVGEGT. This CDR3 region has 16 residues. Trimming took 0 bases from V and 1 from J, leaving 13 bases between them. The rearrangement links TRBV6-2 or TRBV6-3 to TRBJ2-7, with D possibly matching TRBD1 (5 bases). This clonotype was sampled from a newborn girl in good health. The material sequenced was cord blood. In DNA form, the CDR3 reads TGTGCCAGCAGTTACTCTCGAAACAGGCAATCCTACGAGCAGTACTTC. Translating it yields CASSYSRNRQSYEQYF.